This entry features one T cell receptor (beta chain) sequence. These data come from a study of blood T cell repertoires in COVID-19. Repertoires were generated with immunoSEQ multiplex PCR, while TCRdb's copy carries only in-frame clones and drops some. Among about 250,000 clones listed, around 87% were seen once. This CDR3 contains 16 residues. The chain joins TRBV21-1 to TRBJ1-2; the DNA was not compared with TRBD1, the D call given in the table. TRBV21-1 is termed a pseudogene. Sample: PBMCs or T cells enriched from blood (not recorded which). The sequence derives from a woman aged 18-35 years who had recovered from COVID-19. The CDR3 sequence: CASSAQPVQPNYGYTF. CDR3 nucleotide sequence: TGTGCCAGCAGCGCCCAACCGGTACAGCCGAACTATGGCTACACCTTC.